This TCR beta chain was found in a study of cytomegalovirus exposure and HLA in healthy donors. V lost 1 base, J lost 5 bases, and 2 bases lay in between. CDR1 and CDR2 (germline): MGHDK, SYGVNS. The CDR3 has 11 amino acids. TCRdb keeps only in-frame clones here, not all; method: immunoSEQ multiplex PCR. Among about 120,000 clones listed, approximately 95% were seen once. Sequenced input: PBMCs. The clonotype was recovered from a man aged 18-30 years in good health and CMV-seronegative. This sequence joins TRBV25-1 and TRBJ1-1; D is unresolved. CDR3 in DNA: TGTGCCAGCAGTGAATCGACTGAAGCTTTCTTT. It is translated as CASSESTEAFF.